These 16 T cell receptor beta chains were all obtained from the same sample, sequenced in a study of blood T cell repertoires in COVID-19. Produced via immunoSEQ multiplex PCR; TCRdb's table is partial and in-frame only. The table shows around 230,000 clones, with almost 85% occurring only once. The sequencing sample was made of PBMCs or T cells enriched from blood (not recorded which). The receptors were gathered from a man in his forties who had recovered from COVID-19.

The chain carries TRBV28 and TRBJ1-2; D remains ambiguous. Trimming shortened V by 4 bases and J by 6 bases, and 3 bases separated the two germline ends. The germline CDR1 and CDR2 sequences are MDHEN and SYDVKM. This CDR3 spans 10 amino acids. The CDR3 coding sequence is TGTGCCAGCAGTTCTAATGGCTACACCTTC. Protein sequence: CASSSNGYTF.

The chain has TRBV20-1 and TRBJ2-7; weak D call: TRBD1 (5 bases). Trimming cost V 0 bases and J 6 bases, with 6 bases left between them. From germline, CDR1 is DFQATT and CDR2 SNEGSKA (reference sequence). The CDR3 extends over 11 amino acids. The CDR3 loop is CSARDRVEQYF. The CDR3 DNA is TGCAGTGCTAGAGACAGGGTCGAGCAGTACTTC.

The chain uses TRBV5-6 and TRBJ1-1; D call uncertain. This CDR3 has 15 residues. Between the trimmed V and J ends, which lost 3 bases and 0 bases, there was a span of 12 bases. Germline CDR1 and CDR2: SGHDT and YYEEEE. CDR3 sequence: CASSSVEKVNTEAFF. DNA of the CDR3: TGTGCCAGCAGCTCGGTGGAGAAGGTGAACACTGAAGCTTTCTTT. Looking up the rest from reference TRBV5-6 and TRBJ1-1 gives the full variable domain: DAGVTQSPTHLIKTRGQQVTLRCSPKSGHDTVSWYQQALGQGPQFIFQYYEEEERQRGNFPDRFSGHQFPNYSSELNVNALLLGDSALYLCASSSVEKVNTEAFFGQGTRLTVV.

Worth noting for this clone: The identical CDR3 is also encoded by other nucleotide sequences in the sample. The rearrangement joins TRBV5-1 to TRBJ1-1; possible D gene TRBD1, 6 bases. This CDR3 region has 14 residues. Germline V gives CDR1 SGHRS, CDR2 YFSETQ. V was pared by 3 bases and J by 0 bases, with 9 bases between. The CDR3: CASSSGQLNTEAFF. For the CDR3, the DNA is TGCGCCAGCAGCTCAGGACAGTTGAACACTGAAGCTTTCTTT.

V usage is TRBV7-9 and J usage is TRBJ1-6; TRBD1 matches at 7 bases. Germline CDR1 and CDR2: SEHNR and FQNEAQ (reference sequence). The ends lost 8 bases at V and 9 bases at J; junction bases unmatched: 4. The CDR3 length is 12 residues. CDR3 sequence: CASGAGGSPLHF. Written as DNA, the CDR3 is TGTGCCAGCGGCGCAGGGGGTTCACCCCTCCACTTT.

The CDR3 sequence: CASSVRAGDTQYF. DNA of the CDR3: TGTGCCAGCAGCGTAAGAGCGGGCGATACGCAGTATTTT. The rearrangement uses TRBV9 and TRBJ2-3; perhaps TRBD2 as D (6 bases). Trimming cost V 1 base and J 6 bases, with 9 bases left between them. The length of the CDR3 is 13 residues. CDR1 SGDLS and CDR2 YYNGEE come from the germline V gene.

V usage is TRBV19 and J usage is TRBJ1-2; a weak D match, TRBD1 (6 bases). The CDR3 has 15 residues. V was shortened by 4 bases and J by 4 bases, with 16 bases between the two germline ends. Germline V lookup: CDR1 LNHDA, CDR2 SQIVND (reference sequence). CDR3 coding DNA: TGTGCCAGTAGTAGTACAGGGCCTTCCAGCTATGGCTACACCTTC. This sequence encodes CASSSTGPSSYGYTF. Complete variable domain (other parts from reference TRBV19 and TRBJ1-2): DGGITQSPKYLFRKEGQNVTLSCEQNLNHDAMYWYRQDPGQGLRLIYYSQIVNDFQKGDIAEGYSVSREKKESFPLTVTSAQKNPTAFYLCASSSTGPSSYGYTFGSGTRLTVV.

The chain carries TRBV28 and TRBJ2-1; the match to TRBD2 covers 13 bases. CDR1 is MDHEN and CDR2 is SYDVKM in the germline V gene. The CDR3 length is 15 residues. The V segment lost 8 bases and the J segment 10 bases; nucleotides outside the gene matches: 11. CDR3 protein: CASWGTSGRAWEQFF. In nucleotides, the CDR3 is TGTGCCAGCTGGGGAACTAGCGGGAGGGCCTGGGAGCAGTTCTTC.

Only one count was recorded for this clone. The J gene is TRBJ1-5, the V gene TRBV30; a weak D match, TRBD1 (5 bases). Trimming shortened V by 0 bases and J by 6 bases, and 9 bases separated the two germline ends. CDR3 length: 13 residues. CDR1 GTSNPN and CDR2 SVGIG come from the germline V gene (reference sequence). The CDR3 DNA is TGTGCCTGGAGTGTTCGGGGGGGTCAGCCCCAGCATTTT. Amino acids: CAWSVRGGQPQHF.

This chain uses TRBV7-2 with TRBJ2-1; maybe TRBD1 (6 bases). V was pared by 5 bases and J by 5 bases, with 16 bases between. Germline V CDR1 and CDR2: SGHTA, FQGNSA. CDR3 length equals 15 residues. This CDR3 is CASSPSGQPNNEQFF. Here the CDR3 DNA reads TGTGCCAGCAGCCCCTCGGGACAACCCAACAATGAGCAGTTCTTC.

The gene calls are TRBV27 and TRBJ2-3, with 11 bases lining up with TRBD2. CDR3 length: 16 amino acids. Trimming cost V 2 bases and J 4 bases; bases outside gene matches: 5. Germline CDR1 and CDR2: MNHEY and SMNVEV (reference sequence). CDR3: CASSLLLAGGADTQYF. DNA of the CDR3: TGTGCCAGCAGTTTACTCCTAGCGGGGGGTGCAGATACGCAGTATTTT.

This chain links TRBV7-8 with TRBJ1-2; a possible D gene is TRBD1 (6 bases). The V gene lost 6 bases and the J gene lost 0 bases, with 17 bases spanning the gap. The CDR3 extends over 16 amino acids. Germline loops: CDR1 SGHVS, CDR2 FQNEAQ. The CDR3 bases are TGTGCCAGCAGTAGGGGGGGAGTTTCGGCTAACTATGGCTACACCTTC. Its translation is CASSRGGVSANYGYTF.

V gene TRBV28 combines with J gene TRBJ1-2; D is unresolved. The CDR3 sequence is 16 residues long. CDR1 MDHEN and CDR2 SYDVKM come from the germline V gene. V lost 2 bases to trimming and J lost 6 bases, with 19 bases between them. CDR3 in amino acids: CASSLGYEGGRNGYTF. The CDR3 nucleotides read TGTGCCAGCAGTTTAGGGTATGAGGGAGGGCGCAATGGCTACACCTTC.

This clone has only one observation. The chain is built from TRBV27 and TRBJ1-2; D perhaps matches TRBD1 (5 bases). Trimming removed 5 bases at V and 7 bases at J, with 14 bases between. The CDR3 covers 13 residues. Germline V CDR1 and CDR2: MNHEY, SMNVEV (reference sequence). Written as DNA, the CDR3 is TGTGCCAGCAGTCCGGGGGGGGGAGGTGGCTACACCTTC. Translation: CASSPGGGGGYTF.

This chain joins TRBV7-9 and TRBJ2-6, with 8 bases matching TRBD1. The CDR3 runs to 18 residues. The germline V gene encodes CDR1 SEHNR and CDR2 FQNEAQ (reference sequence). After removal of 5 bases from V and 1 base from J, the junction contained 10 bases not matched to a gene. CDR3 sequence (DNA): TGTGCCAGCAGCCTCCCCGTCAGGGGGCTTTCTGGGGCCAACGTCCTGACTTTC. It translates to CASSLPVRGLSGANVLTF.

This clone was counted a few times. This chain links TRBV5-3 with TRBJ1-2; D not certain. TRBV5-3 is identified as an open reading frame with a role that is uncertain. This CDR3 is built from 14 residues. Trimming left V 1 base short and J 4 bases short, with 11 bases between. CDR3 sequence: CARSLLAVSYGYTF. CDR3 nucleotide sequence: TGTGCCAGAAGCTTGTTGGCGGTTAGCTATGGCTACACCTTC.